The 20 T cell receptor beta chains reported below all come from one sample, sequenced in a study of T cells in Graves' hyperthyroidism and ophthalmopathy. The CDR3 regions of TCR beta were amplified from RNA transcripts. An initial round of RT-PCR targeting the TCR CDR3 relied on the HTBI primer set. One entry per CDR3 protein results from TCRdb running MiXCR on the multiplex PCR reads. The repertoire holds fewer than 650,000 distinct CDR3 sequences, with about 15% as singletons. The sample comprised blood. The origin of the receptors is a woman between 40 and 50 years old with Graves' ophthalmopathy.

This clonotype appeared many times. V usage is TRBV7-8 and J usage is TRBJ1-2; D is ambiguous. CDR3 length: 14 amino acids. Germline CDR1 SGHVS, CDR2 FQNEAQ. V was pared by 5 bases and J by 0 bases, with 10 bases between. CDR3 bases: TGTGCCAGCAGCCCAGAGATGACTAACTATGGCTACACCTTC. Amino acid sequence: CASSPEMTNYGYTF.

This clonotype was detected a few times. The rearrangement uses TRBV6-1 and TRBJ1-2; D not certain. With 8 bases removed from V and 2 bases from J, the gap between germline ends came to 12 bases. This CDR3 has 13 residues. Germline V gives CDR1 MNHNS, CDR2 SASEGT. CDR3 DNA: TGTGCCAGCCTCTCAGTGAAGAACTATGGCTACACCTTC. Residues: CASLSVKNYGYTF.

In its sample, this clonotype was seen many times. This rearrangement joins TRBV2 to TRBJ2-7; 10 bases map to TRBD1. With 4 bases clipped from V and 2 bases from J, the junction kept 5 bases outside the gene matches. There are 15 residues in the CDR3. Germline CDR1 SNHLY, CDR2 FYNNEI. As DNA, the CDR3 is TGTGCCAGCAGTGGGGGGACAGGGGTTCCCTACGAGCAGTACTTC. Residues: CASSGGTGVPYEQYF.

This clonotype was counted many times. This may be a read error, as it is one base from a much larger clone. The J gene is TRBJ2-7, the V gene TRBV27, with 9 bases matching TRBD2. The CDR3 sequence is 13 residues long. The germline V gene encodes CDR1 MNHEY and CDR2 SMNVEV (reference sequence). V dropped 6 bases and J dropped 6; count of bases not matched to a gene: 6. The CDR3: CASRPGLAVEQYF. The DNA for the CDR3 is TGTGCCAGCAGGCCGGGACTAGCAGTCGAGCAGTACTTC.

The chain couples TRBV6-2 or TRBV6-3 to TRBJ2-4; D is uncertain. This CDR3 is built from 15 residues. V was pared by 8 bases and J by 0 bases, with 14 bases between. Per germline, CDR1 MNHEY and CDR2 SVGEGT. CDR3 sequence (DNA): TGTGCCAGCGGTCGAGGTGGCCTAGCCAAAAACATTCAGTACTTC. Amino acid sequence: CASGRGGLAKNIQYF.

In the case of this clonotype: Given a much more abundant clone one base away, this may be a read error. The chain has TRBV7-2 and TRBJ2-7; TRBD2 aligns across 7 bases. Germline CDR1 reads SGHTA; CDR2 reads FQGNSA. The length of the CDR3 is 15 residues. As DNA, the CDR3 is TGTGCCAGCAGCTTAGGGGGCGGGAGAGGATACGATCAGTACTTC. Protein product: CASSLGGGRGYDQYF.

V usage is TRBV15 and J usage is TRBJ2-5; 7 nucleotides line up with TRBD2. Germline CDR1 LNHNV, CDR2 YYDKDF (reference sequence). The ends lost 0 bases at V and 4 bases at J; junction bases unmatched: 5. The CDR3 has 15 residues. The CDR3 bases are TGTGCCACCAGCAGAGATGGACTAGTGCGAGAGACCCAGTACTTC. This sequence encodes CATSRDGLVRETQYF.

J is TRBJ1-1 and V is TRBV18; no reliable D call. CDR1 and CDR2 from the germline V gene are KGHSH and LQKENI. The CDR3 covers 17 residues. V was cut by 0 bases and J by 6 bases, with 20 bases left in between. The CDR3 bases are TGTGCCAGCTCACCACCGGGTTATCACCAGCGGCACGCTGAAGCTTTCTTT. This sequence encodes CASSPPGYHQRHAEAFF.

In its sample, this clonotype was seen many times. The V gene is TRBV30, the J gene TRBJ1-2, with TRBD1 matching 9 bases. The CDR3 extends over 12 amino acids. Looked up from germline, CDR1 is GTSNPN and CDR2 is SVGIG (reference sequence). J gave up 7 bases and V 3 bases, and 3 bases lay outside the gene matches. CDR3 region: CAWRTGGFGYTF. The CDR3 nucleotides are TGTGCCTGGAGAACAGGGGGCTTTGGCTACACCTTC.

As concerns this clonotype: A much larger clone is a single base away; this may be a read error. The chain is built from TRBV7-9 and TRBJ2-6; D remains unclear. The CDR3 runs 14 residues. Trimming shortened V by 2 bases and J by 4 bases, and 6 bases separated the two germline ends. Germline-derived CDR1 and CDR2 are SEHNR and FQNEAQ (reference sequence). DNA of the CDR3: TGTGCCAGCAGCTTATCGCTCGGGGCCAACGTCCTGACTTTC. This gives the protein CASSLSLGANVLTF.

This clonotype came up many times. The V and J genes are TRBV28 and TRBJ2-1; 7 bases line up with TRBD2. The germline V gene encodes CDR1 MDHEN and CDR2 SYDVKM. CDR3 size: 16 residues. With 6 bases clipped from V and 1 base from J, the junction kept 9 bases outside the gene matches. The CDR3 DNA reads TGTGCCAGCAGCCCCATAGGGAGGGCTTCCTACAATGAGCAGTTCTTC. It encodes CASSPIGRASYNEQFF. Combining the CDR3 with reference TRBV28 and TRBJ2-1 gives the whole variable domain DVKVTQSSRYLVKRTGEKVFLECVQDMDHENMFWYRQDPGLGLRLIYFSYDVKMKEKGDIPEGYSVSREKKERFSLILESASTNQTSMYLCASSPIGRASYNEQFFGPGTRLTVL.

This clonotype was found a few times. This chain uses TRBV7-8 with TRBJ2-7; possible D gene TRBD2, 5 bases. The germline V and J ends were trimmed by 5 bases and 2 bases, with 19 bases remaining between them. CDR3 length equals 16 residues. The germline V gene has CDR1 SGHVS and CDR2 FQNEAQ. CDR3 nucleotide sequence: TGTGCCAGCAGCCCAGATATTGGACTCCTAACCTACGAGCAGTACTTC. Residues: CASSPDIGLLTYEQYF.

This clonotype appeared many times. The rearrangement links TRBV6-1 to TRBJ1-2, with TRBD1 as a possible D gene (5 bases). Germline loops: CDR1 MNHNS, CDR2 SASEGT. The CDR3 sequence is 15 residues long. V lost 5 bases and J 5 bases, leaving 18 bases between the germline ends. CDR3 in DNA: TGTGCCAGCAGTCCCCGCGGGGGAGGAGGATATGGCTACACCTTC. Protein: CASSPRGGGGYGYTF.

The sample holds many counts of this clonotype. The gene calls are TRBV14 and TRBJ2-5, with 9 bases matching TRBD2. With 4 bases clipped from V and 4 bases from J, the junction kept 10 bases outside the gene matches. This CDR3 comprises 16 residues. Germline CDR1 reads SGHDN; CDR2 reads FVKESK. CDR3 nucleotides: TGTGCCAGCAGCCCATCTATAGCGGGAGTTGGAGAGACCCAGTACTTC. It yields the protein CASSPSIAGVGETQYF.

This clonotype was seen ten or more times. This chain uses TRBV28 with TRBJ2-2; the D gene is possibly TRBD1 (6 bases). V lost 2 bases and J lost 7, with 11 bases in between. Germline CDR1 MDHEN, CDR2 SYDVKM. The CDR3 is 14 amino acids. CDR3 DNA sequence: TGTGCCAGCAGTTTAAACAGGGCGAGCGGGGAGCTGTTTTTT. As protein: CASSLNRASGELFF.

There are many counts of this clonotype. The gene calls are TRBV7-2 and TRBJ2-7, with no clear D. Trimming took off 0 bases at V and 2 bases at J, with 8 bases between the two ends. The germline V gene has CDR1 SGHTA and CDR2 FQGNSA. The CDR3 has 14 amino acids. For the CDR3, the DNA is TGTGCCAGCAGCTTAGCAGGGATCGCCTACGAGCAGTACTTC. Encoded protein: CASSLAGIAYEQYF.

The J gene is TRBJ1-6, the V gene TRBV20-1; weak D call: TRBD1 (5 bases). The length of the CDR3 is 14 residues. The germline V gene encodes CDR1 DFQATT and CDR2 SNEGSKA (reference sequence). The V gene lost 5 bases and the J gene lost 5 bases, with 13 bases spanning the gap. CDR3 coding DNA: TGCAGTGCTCCGAGCGGCAGGGATAATTCACCCCTCCACTTT. This encodes CSAPSGRDNSPLHF.

This clonotype has a count of ten or more. The genes are TRBV30 and TRBJ2-7, with a weak D call TRBD1 (6 bases). The CDR3 spans 12 residues. In germline, CDR1 is GTSNPN, CDR2 SVGIG (reference sequence). V lost 3 bases, J lost 2 bases, and 8 bases lay in between. DNA for the CDR3: TGTGCCTGGAGAGGGGGACCCTACGAGCAGTACTTC. Its translation is CAWRGGPYEQYF.

There are a few counts of this clonotype. CDR3 residues: CASSEDRGLAGELFF. The CDR3 DNA reads as TGTGCCAGCAGCGAGGACAGGGGGCTAGCCGGGGAGCTGTTTTTT. The chain employs TRBV5-8 and TRBJ2-2; TRBD1 agrees at 11 bases. Germline-derived CDR1 and CDR2 are SGHTS and YDEGEE. Unmatched junction bases numbered 5, after V lost 4 bases and J lost 6 bases. The CDR3 totals 15 residues.

This clonotype was recorded a few times. This chain links TRBV4-1 with TRBJ1-5, with D unresolved. This CDR3 is built from 14 residues. The germline CDR1 and CDR2 sequences are MGHRA and YSYEKL. Trimming took off 3 bases at V and 6 bases at J, with 12 bases between the two ends. DNA of the CDR3: TGCGCCAGCAGCCACCTTGTAAAGGGTCAGCCCCAGCATTTT. Translated: CASSHLVKGQPQHF.